These T cell receptor beta chains were read from a single sample in a study of cytomegalovirus exposure and HLA in healthy donors. The repertoire was sequenced with immunoSEQ multiplex PCR; TCRdb's copy has only in-frame clones and lacks some. The sample comprises around 190,000 clones, over 75% of which are singletons, and about 2.5% rests with the top ten. Sequences were obtained from PBMCs. These receptor sequences come from a woman aged 45-60 years in good health and CMV-seronegative. CDR3s include the opening cysteine and the closing phenylalanine or tryptophan. The D gene is left open where the match is weak. Not all rows give a size; the values are once, few, many and, for expanded clones, a class.

TRBJ1-4,TRBV5-1,once,TRBD1,CASSPRDSRASGKLFF,TGCGCCAGCAGCCCTCGGGACAGTAGGGCCTCGGGAAAACTGTTTTTT
TRBJ2-1,TRBV29-1,NA,TRBD2,CSVSGLAGGGSTYNEQFF,TGCAGCGTTTCCGGACTAGCGGGAGGAGGGTCGACCTACAATGAGCAGTTCTTC
TRBJ2-1,TRBV6-6,NA,TRBD1,CASSQDRVGGNEQFF,TGTGCCAGCAGCCAAGACAGGGTGGGCGGGAATGAGCAGTTCTTC
TRBJ1-2,TRBV5-1,NA,TRBD1,CASSLGLWTGYEGYTF,TGCGCCAGCAGCTTGGGACTTTGGACAGGCTATGAGGGCTACACCTTC
TRBJ1-1,TRBV2,NA,NA,CASWSGQTNTEAFF,TGTGCCAGTTGGAGCGGACAGACGAACACTGAAGCTTTCTTT
TRBJ2-7,TRBV6-1,NA,TRBD1,CASSEGIGTGGYEQYF,TGTGCCAGCAGTGAAGGGATTGGGACAGGGGGGTACGAGCAGTACTTC
TRBJ2-7,TRBV4-3,NA,NA,CASSQGRGIPPYEQYF,TGCGCCAGCAGCCAAGGTAGGGGGATTCCGCCCTACGAGCAGTACTTC
TRBJ2-1,TRBV5-6,once,TRBD1,CASSLIGTGKYNEQFF,TGTGCCAGCAGCTTGATTGGGACAGGGAAATACAATGAGCAGTTCTTC
TRBJ1-4,TRBV30,NA,TRBD1,CAYDREPKEKLFF,TGCGCCTACGACAGGGAACCTAAAGAAAAACTGTTTTTT
TRBJ2-7,TRBV6-1,NA,NA,CASSEQGGPYEQYF,TGTGCCAGCAGTGAACAGGGGGGACCCTACGAGCAGTACTTC
TRBJ2-3,TRBV7-2,NA,NA,CASSLTISDTQYF,TGTGCCAGCAGCCTAACGATCTCAGATACGCAGTATTTT
TRBJ2-3,TRBV5-4,NA,NA,CASTTSAESTDTQYF,TGTGCCAGCACTACCAGCGCGGAGAGCACAGATACGCAGTATTTT
TRBJ2-3,TRBV7-3,few,NA,CASRPTGGQPDTQYF,TGTGCCAGCAGACCTACGGGAGGACAGCCAGATACGCAGTATTTT
TRBJ2-3,TRBV5-1,NA,TRBD1,CASSYLGQGSSTDTQYF,TGCGCCAGCAGCTATTTAGGACAGGGGTCTAGCACAGATACGCAGTATTTT
TRBJ2-5,TRBV5-1,NA,NA,CASSPSSGGGETQYF,TGCGCCAGCAGCCCCTCGTCGGGGGGCGGAGAGACCCAGTACTTC
TRBJ1-5,TRBV2,NA,NA,CASTGSYSNQPQHF,TGTGCCAGTACAGGGTCCTATAGCAATCAGCCCCAGCATTTT
TRBJ2-3,TRBV5-1,NA,TRBD2,CASSFLAGGRNTQYF,TGCGCCAGCAGCTTCCTAGCGGGAGGACGGAATACGCAGTATTTT
TRBJ2-3,TRBV4-3,NA,TRBD2,CASSQRAASGMRSPLDTQYF,TGCGCCAGCAGCCAACGAGCGGCTAGCGGGATGAGAAGTCCGCTAGATACGCAGTATTTT
TRBJ2-7,TRBV5-1,NA,TRBD1,CASSPRTGNSYEQYF,TGCGCCAGCAGCCCTCGGACAGGGAACTCCTACGAGCAGTACTTC
TRBJ2-1,TRBV6-4,NA,TRBD2,CASSPGTSGYNEQFF,TGTGCCAGCAGTCCCGGGACTAGCGGATACAATGAGCAGTTCTTC
TRBJ1-2,TRBV18,NA,NA,CASSPLGDFYGYTF,TGTGCCAGCTCACCATTAGGAGATTTCTATGGCTACACCTTC
TRBJ2-1,TRBV14,NA,NA,CASAGYEQFF,TGTGCCAGCGCGGGATATGAGCAGTTCTTC
TRBJ1-3,TRBV19,NA,TRBD1,CASSTGTGSYTIYF,TGTGCCAGTAGTACCGGGACAGGGAGTTACACCATATATTTT
TRBJ1-3,TRBV28,once,NA,CASRDLRGFSGNTIYF,TGTGCCAGCAGGGACCTTAGGGGATTCTCTGGAAACACCATATATTTT
TRBJ2-1,TRBV19,few,NA,CASSIGGAHNEQFF,TGTGCCAGTAGTATTGGGGGGGCGCACAATGAGCAGTTCTTC
TRBJ2-2,TRBV10-3,once,TRBD2,CAISESLAGMANTGELFF,TGTGCCATCAGTGAGTCCCTAGCGGGAATGGCGAACACCGGGGAGCTGTTTTTT
TRBJ1-1,TRBV5-4,NA,TRBD1,CASSSQGGQLSGTEAFF,TGTGCCAGCAGCTCCCAGGGGGGACAGTTATCGGGCACTGAAGCTTTCTTT
TRBJ2-1,TRBV4-3,NA,TRBD2,CASSQDSGGVDEQFF,TGCGCCAGCAGCCAAGACTCGGGAGGGGTCGATGAGCAGTTCTTC
TRBJ2-7,TRBV10-2,NA,TRBD2,CASSESIGRAWEQYF,TGCGCCAGCAGTGAGTCGATCGGGAGGGCCTGGGAGCAGTACTTC
TRBJ2-7,TRBV5-1,NA,NA,CASSYSSYEQYF,TGCGCCAGCAGCTACTCCTCCTACGAGCAGTACTTC
TRBJ2-5,TRBV5-8,once,TRBD2,CASSEVWTSGSYETQYF,TGTGCCAGCAGCGAAGTCTGGACTAGCGGGAGTTATGAGACCCAGTACTTC
TRBJ2-6,TRBV9,NA,NA,CASSTSAGANVLTF,TGTGCCAGCAGCACTTCCGCTGGGGCCAACGTCCTGACTTTC
TRBJ2-7,TRBV28,once,TRBD2,CASSLVLAGGGEQYF,TGTGCCAGCAGTTTGGTACTAGCGGGAGGTGGCGAGCAGTACTTC
TRBJ2-5,TRBV28,NA,NA,CASSFSGGVSGYQETQYF,TGTGCCAGCAGTTTTTCAGGAGGGGTCTCGGGGTACCAAGAGACCCAGTACTTC
TRBJ2-1,TRBV11-1,NA,NA,CASSLVVGSSYNEQFF,TGTGCCAGCAGCTTAGTAGTGGGGAGCTCCTACAATGAGCAGTTCTTC
TRBJ2-7,TRBV4-2,NA,NA,CASSQDFPSYEQYF,TGTGCCAGCAGCCAAGATTTCCCTTCCTACGAGCAGTACTTC
TRBJ1-2,TRBV30,NA,NA,CAWSETGGYTF,TGTGCCTGGAGTGAAACGGGTGGCTACACCTTC
TRBJ2-1,TRBV4-2,few,TRBD1,CASSQGRQGSVEQFF,TGTGCCAGCAGCCAAGGGAGACAGGGGTCTGTTGAGCAGTTCTTC
TRBJ1-1,TRBV7-9,few,TRBD1,CASSTGQMNTEAFF,TGTGCCAGCAGCACGGGACAGATGAACACTGAAGCTTTCTTT
TRBJ2-7,TRBV27,NA,NA,CASSLARDHPYEQYF,TGTGCCAGCAGTTTGGCGCGGGACCACCCCTACGAGCAGTACTTC
TRBJ1-4,TRBV11-2,NA,NA,CASSSTWGALEKLFF,TGTGCCAGCAGCTCCACCTGGGGAGCCTTGGAAAAACTGTTTTTT
TRBJ2-2,TRBV27,few,TRBD2,CASSSEPGLAGIGELFF,TGTGCCAGCAGCAGCGAACCGGGACTAGCGGGAATCGGGGAGCTGTTTTTT
TRBJ2-1,TRBV19,NA,NA,CASSPHGVYNEQFF,TGTGCCAGTAGTCCACACGGGGTCTACAATGAGCAGTTCTTC
TRBJ2-1,TRBV4-2,NA,TRBD2,CASSPSGTSGRNEQFF,TGTGCCAGCAGCCCGTCCGGGACTAGCGGGAGGAATGAGCAGTTCTTC
TRBJ2-7,TRBV19,NA,TRBD1,CASSPSVGTEIYEQYF,TGTGCCAGTAGTCCGAGTGTAGGGACAGAAATTTACGAGCAGTACTTC
TRBJ2-1,TRBV29-1,NA,TRBD1,CSAPSGGRLYEQFF,TGCAGCGCTCCCTCAGGGGGCCGTTTGTATGAGCAGTTCTTC
TRBJ2-2,TRBV30,NA,TRBD2,CAWSFPGLAGGPGTGELFF,TGTGCCTGGAGTTTCCCGGGACTAGCGGGAGGGCCGGGCACCGGGGAGCTGTTTTTT
TRBJ1-5,TRBV5-1,NA,NA,CASSLVGGNQPQHF,TGCGCCAGCAGCTTGGTGGGGGGTAATCAGCCCCAGCATTTT
TRBJ2-1,TRBV6-5,NA,TRBD1,CASNDRGSTYNEQFF,TGTGCCAGCAACGACAGGGGGAGTACCTACAATGAGCAGTTCTTC
TRBJ2-1,TRBV7-9,NA,NA,CASSLDQGGDEQFF,TGTGCCAGCAGCTTGGACCAGGGAGGAGATGAGCAGTTCTTC
TRBJ1-5,TRBV30,NA,NA,CAWSGTRGGQPQHF,TGTGCCTGGTCCGGGACAAGGGGGGGTCAGCCCCAGCATTTT
TRBJ1-1,TRBV18,NA,TRBD1,CASSPSGTGWTEAFF,TGTGCCAGCTCACCGTCTGGGACAGGATGGACTGAAGCTTTCTTT
TRBJ2-7,TRBV14,NA,NA,CAREGGRRYEQYF,TGTGCCAGAGAAGGAGGTAGGAGGTACGAGCAGTACTTC
TRBJ2-5,TRBV6-5,NA,TRBD1,CASSTRQGGETQYF,TGTGCCAGCAGTACACGACAGGGTGGCGAGACCCAGTACTTC
TRBJ2-5,TRBV2,NA,TRBD1,CASSGSQGQGAGEQYF,TGTGCCAGCAGTGGCAGCCAGGGACAGGGGGCGGGGGAGCAGTACTTC